This T cell receptor (beta chain) was retrieved from a study of early T cells in non-severe SARS-CoV-2 infection. The overall study: Unsorted whole blood bulk RNA was sequenced, with unpaired chains.

This clonotype showed up just a few times. Its antigen is unidentified. Individual cDNA molecules carried attached unique molecular identifiers. MiXCR, applied by TCRdb to the 5' RACE reads, yields one record per CDR3 protein. This table holds some 44,000 distinct CDR3 sequences, around 6.3% found once. Regarding the study as a whole: A preference for anti-spike CD8 responses marked VDJdb matching, which missed private and CD4 specificities.

CDR1 is SGHRS and CDR2 is YFSETQ in the germline V gene. There are 13 residues in the CDR3. The trim removed 4 bases at V and 9 bases at J, leaving 1 base unmatched. Sequences were derived from whole blood, sampled at baseline. The sequence came from an adult who was a healthcare worker with PCR-confirmed SARS-CoV-2 infection or an uninfected control (not recorded which). V usage is TRBV5-1 and J usage is TRBJ1-6, with 10 bases fitting TRBD1. The CDR3 loop is CASSGQGGSPLHF. In DNA form, the CDR3 reads TGCGCCAGCAGCGGACAGGGGGGTTCACCCCTCCACTTT.